This record covers a single TCR beta chain. Its antigen is currently not known. No base-level quality is on record; no much larger clone is a single base apart. The source of the sample is a study of T cell changes during pregnancy in multiple sclerosis (dated by TCRdb to about 2019). A note on the overall study: The study looked at changes in the T cell repertoire across pregnancy in women with multiple sclerosis.

Reading from cysteine to phenylalanine, the CDR3 counts 14 amino acids. The read is trimmed to its CDR3 DNA, 42 bases read in frame from base 1. The germline V gene specifies MDHEN as CDR1 and SYDVKM as CDR2. V ends up 1 base short and J 12 bases short, with an unmatched junction base count of 5. Preparation of the library involved the immunoSEQ multiplex PCR assay. TCRdb mirrors the immuneACCESS table, restricted to in-frame sequences. Some clones are absent from its copies; in checked studies, under half trace to an unresolved V gene, and the reason for the others is unknown. The sample contains about 28,000 clones, roughly nine tenths of them found a single time. The top ten hold 0.65% to 0.9% of the sample.

The source is a female donor with multiple sclerosis, enrolled in a pregnancy study. The sample was CD4+ T cells from peripheral blood mononuclear cells, taken in the second trimester of pregnancy. This chain is built from TRBV28 and TRBJ1-6, and TRBD1 aligns with 8 junction nucleotides. The CDR3 in this case is CASSLSQGVGPLHF. The nucleotide sequence reads TGTGCCAGCAGTTTATCACAGGGGGTCGGACCCCTCCACTTT.